Listed below are T cell receptor beta chains from one sample, sequenced in a study of blood T cell repertoires in COVID-19. Some clones are missing from TCRdb's copy, which holds only in-frame ones; the method was immunoSEQ multiplex PCR. The sample lists 350,000 or so clones, roughly 90% occurring once. The sample consisted of PBMCs or T cells enriched from blood (not recorded which). The source is a woman in her 30s who had recovered from COVID-19. Both conserved end residues are part of each CDR3.

V	J	CDR3
TRBV21-1	TRBJ2-2	CATAYLLETGSLTPTGELFF
TRBV12-5	TRBJ2-5	CASGLVLRGGEETQYF
TRBV28	TRBJ2-7	CASSFPGTVSYEQYF
TRBV11-2	TRBJ2-1	CASSGMGTSGTNGYKGFF
TRBV27	TRBJ2-1	CASSLNRHNEQFF
TRBV29-1	TRBJ1-5	CSAGVTGDSNQPQHF
TRBV19	TRBJ1-5	CASSIRGAPYSNQPQHF
TRBV2	TRBJ2-5	CASTMGLAGGRETQYF
TRBV27	TRBJ2-7	CASSPTGTSGFYEQYF
TRBV5-1	TRBJ2-7	CASSSVGQGHEQYF
TRBV12-2	TRBJ1-2	CASRSSTGVANYGYTF
TRBV12-3/TRBV12-4	TRBJ1-1	CASSFSGGEAFF
TRBV4-3	TRBJ2-1	CASSQGLEGHVEQFF
TRBV19	TRBJ2-7	CASSMGGAIYEQYF
TRBV3-1/TRBV3-2	TRBJ2-4	CASSQDWADKNIQYF
TRBV28	TRBJ2-7	CASMKGPRGYEQYF
TRBV5-1	TRBJ1-3	CASSLGSGNRNTIYF